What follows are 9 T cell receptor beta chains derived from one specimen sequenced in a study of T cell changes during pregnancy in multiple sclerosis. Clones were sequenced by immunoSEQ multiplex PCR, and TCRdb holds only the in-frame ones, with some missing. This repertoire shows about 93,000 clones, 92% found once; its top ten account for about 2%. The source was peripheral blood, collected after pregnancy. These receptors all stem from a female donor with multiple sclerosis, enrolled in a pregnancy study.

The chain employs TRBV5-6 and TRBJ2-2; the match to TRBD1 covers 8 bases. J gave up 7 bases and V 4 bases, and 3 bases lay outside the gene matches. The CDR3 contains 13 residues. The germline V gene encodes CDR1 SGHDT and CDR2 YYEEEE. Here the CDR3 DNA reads TGTGCCAGCAGCGGGACAGGATTCGGGGAGCTGTTTTTT. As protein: CASSGTGFGELFF.

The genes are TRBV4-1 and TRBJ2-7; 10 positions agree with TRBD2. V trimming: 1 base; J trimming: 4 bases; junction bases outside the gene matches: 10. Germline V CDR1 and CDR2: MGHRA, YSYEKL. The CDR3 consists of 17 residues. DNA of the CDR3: TGCGCCAGCAGCCAAGCGGCCACTAGCGGGGCCATATACGAGCAGTACTTC. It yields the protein CASSQAATSGAIYEQYF.

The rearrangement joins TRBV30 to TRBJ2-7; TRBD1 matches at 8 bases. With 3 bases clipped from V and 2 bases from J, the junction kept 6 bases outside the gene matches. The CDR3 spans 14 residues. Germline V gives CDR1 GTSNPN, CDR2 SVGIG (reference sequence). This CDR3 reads CAWRRQGSTYEQYF. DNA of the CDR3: TGTGCCTGGAGGAGACAGGGGTCAACCTACGAGCAGTACTTC.

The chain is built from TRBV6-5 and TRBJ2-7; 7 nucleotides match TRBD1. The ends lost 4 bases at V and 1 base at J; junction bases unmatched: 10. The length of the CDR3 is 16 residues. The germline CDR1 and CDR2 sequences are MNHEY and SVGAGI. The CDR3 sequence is CASSSGTASSSYEQYF. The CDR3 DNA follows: TGTGCCAGCAGTTCCGGGACAGCGTCCTCTTCCTACGAGCAGTACTTC.

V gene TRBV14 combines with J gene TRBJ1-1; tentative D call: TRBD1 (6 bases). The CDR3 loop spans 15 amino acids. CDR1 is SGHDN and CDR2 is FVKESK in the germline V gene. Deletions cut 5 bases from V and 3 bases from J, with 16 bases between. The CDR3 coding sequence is TGTGCCAGCAGCATGCGGACAGAAACTTACACTGAAGCTTTCTTT. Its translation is CASSMRTETYTEAFF.

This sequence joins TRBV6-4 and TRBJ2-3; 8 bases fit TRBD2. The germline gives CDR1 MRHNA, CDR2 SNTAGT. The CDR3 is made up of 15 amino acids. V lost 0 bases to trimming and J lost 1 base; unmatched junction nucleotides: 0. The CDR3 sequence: CASSDSRGGTDTQYF. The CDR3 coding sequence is TGTGCCAGCAGTGACTCGCGGGGGGGCACAGATACGCAGTATTTT.

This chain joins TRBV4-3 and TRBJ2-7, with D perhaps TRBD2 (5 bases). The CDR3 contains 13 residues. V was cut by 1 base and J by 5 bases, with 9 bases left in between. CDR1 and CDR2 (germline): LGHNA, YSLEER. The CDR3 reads CASSQAISDEQYF. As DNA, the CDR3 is TGCGCCAGCAGCCAAGCGATTAGCGACGAGCAGTACTTC.

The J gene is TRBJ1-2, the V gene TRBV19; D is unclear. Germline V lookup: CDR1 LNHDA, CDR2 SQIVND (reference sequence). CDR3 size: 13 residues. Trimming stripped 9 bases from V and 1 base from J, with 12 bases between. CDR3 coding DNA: TGTGCCAGCCCGAGAGAGGGTAACTATGGCTACACCTTC. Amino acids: CASPREGNYGYTF. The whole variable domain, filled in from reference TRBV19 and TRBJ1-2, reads DGGITQSPKYLFRKEGQNVTLSCEQNLNHDAMYWYRQDPGQGLRLIYYSQIVNDFQKGDIAEGYSVSREKKESFPLTVTSAQKNPTAFYLCASPREGNYGYTFGSGTRLTVV.

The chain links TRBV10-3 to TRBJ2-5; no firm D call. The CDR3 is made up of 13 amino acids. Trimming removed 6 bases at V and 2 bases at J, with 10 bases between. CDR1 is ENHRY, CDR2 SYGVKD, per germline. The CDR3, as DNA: TGTGCCATCAGACGAGGTACTCAAGAGACCCAGTACTTC. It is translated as CAIRRGTQETQYF.